The 18 T cell receptor beta chains given below trace back to one sample, sequenced in a study of T cell responses to AZD1222 COVID-19 vaccine (dated by TCRdb to the early 2020s). Sample time point, as interpreted from the label and publication: baseline before first vaccination. This specimen's treatment or condition label, interpreted: meningococcal conjugate vaccine given as trial control. The library was generated by the immunoSEQ multiplex PCR assay. As stored in TCRdb, this immuneACCESS dataset retains in-frame rearrangements with V and J assigned. A fraction of the clones does not appear; measured against another copy, unresolved V genes explain less than half of the discrepancy, and the remainder lacks a known reason. For this sample there are 95,000 to 150,000 clones; about nine tenths appear just once. Of the sample, 4% to 5.5% falls within the top ten clones. This sample comprised peripheral blood, obtained on day 0 of MenACWY control vaccination. The receptors originated from an adult in good health.

The chain employs TRBV28 and TRBJ2-7; 9 positions match TRBD2. The germline V gene encodes CDR1 MDHEN and CDR2 SYDVKM. This CDR3 region has 16 residues. The ends lost 7 bases at V and 5 bases at J; junction bases unmatched: 15. The CDR3 spells CASNRGEASGTHEQYV. CDR3 sequence (DNA): TGTGCCAGCAATCGGGGGGAGGCTAGCGGGACCCACGAGCAGTACGTC.

The rearrangement uses TRBV2 and TRBJ2-2; TRBD2 agrees at 12 bases. Germline CDR1 is SNHLY and CDR2 is FYNNEI. This CDR3 has 16 residues. The V and J ends lost 7 bases and 5 bases, in that order; junction bases with no gene match: 8. CDR3 amino acids: CASTLAGGGRTGELFF. CDR3 nucleotide sequence: TGTGCCAGCACACTAGCGGGGGGTGGGCGAACCGGGGAGCTGTTTTTT.

This clone appeared a single time. The chain recombines TRBV12-3 or TRBV12-4 with TRBJ2-1; D ambiguous. Trimming cost V 6 bases and J 4 bases, with 7 bases left between them. This CDR3 region has 12 residues. CDR3 DNA sequence: TGTGCCAGCAGGCTGTTATACAATGAGCAGTTCTTC. Translated, it gives CASRLLYNEQFF.

This chain uses TRBV11-2 with TRBJ2-7, with D possibly TRBD2 on 6 matching bases. V dropped 0 bases and J dropped 5 bases, with 14 bases sitting between them. The length of the CDR3 is 15 residues. Germline-derived CDR1 and CDR2 are SGHAT and FQNNGV. CDR3 DNA: TGTGCCAGCAGCTTAGATGGCCTAGCGTCCCACGAGCAGTACGTC. It encodes CASSLDGLASHEQYV.

V gene TRBV6-5 combines with J gene TRBJ2-3; maybe TRBD2 (7 bases). Trimming removed 6 bases from V and 0 bases from J, with 10 bases in between. The CDR3 runs 14 residues. Germline CDR1 reads MNHEY; CDR2 reads SVGAGI. The CDR3 DNA follows: TGTGCCAGCAGAAGGGGGGGGAGCACAGATACGCAGTATTTT. Protein: CASRRGGSTDTQYF.

J is TRBJ1-3 and V is TRBV5-4; D call uncertain. Trimming shortened V by 0 bases and J by 0 bases, and 10 bases separated the two germline ends. CDR1 SGHNT and CDR2 YYREEE come from the germline V gene (reference sequence). This CDR3 has 16 residues. In nucleotides, the CDR3 is TGTGCCAGCAGCTTGGGTGGACTAGACTCTGGAAACACCATATATTTT. This gives the protein CASSLGGLDSGNTIYF.

The rearrangement uses TRBV10-3 and TRBJ1-5; a possible D gene is TRBD1 (5 bases). Germline CDR1 reads ENHRY; CDR2 reads SYGVKD. The CDR3 runs 14 residues. Trimming removed 0 bases at V and 5 bases at J, with 8 bases between. The CDR3 nucleotides read TGTGCCATCAGTGAGTCGTCGGGGGATCAGCCCCAGCATTTT. Translation: CAISESSGDQPQHF.

CDR3 region: CASSRGGGETQYF. Written as DNA, the CDR3 is TGTGCCAGCAGCAGGGGAGGGGGAGAGACCCAGTACTTC. The chain combines TRBV7-9 with TRBJ2-5; maybe TRBD2 (7 bases). The CDR3 has 13 residues. Germline CDR1 reads SEHNR; CDR2 reads FQNEAQ (reference sequence). The V end lost 5 bases, the J end lost 4 bases, and 11 bases lay between the germline ends.

V gene TRBV6-5 combines with J gene TRBJ1-1; D unclear. This CDR3 region has 14 residues. Trimming left V 0 bases short and J 5 bases short, with 10 bases between. CDR1 and CDR2 from the germline V gene are MNHEY and SVGAGI. The CDR3 DNA reads as TGTGCCAGCAGTTACTCGACCAGGCGGACTGAAGCTTTCTTT. It translates to CASSYSTRRTEAFF.

The J gene is TRBJ1-5, the V gene TRBV28; 8 bases line up with TRBD1. The CDR3 is 15 residues long. Germline CDR1 is MDHEN and CDR2 is SYDVKM. V shed 5 bases and J 4 bases; nucleotides not matched to a gene: 7. For the CDR3, the DNA is TGTGCCAGCAGTCCCCAGGGGGCCCTGAATCAGCCCCAGCATTTT. It encodes CASSPQGALNQPQHF.

The chain joins TRBV3-1 (or the pseudogene TRBV3-2) to TRBJ2-2; either TRBD1 or TRBD2 may supply D (10 bases each). The CDR3 is made up of 17 amino acids. The V gene's germline CDR1 is LGHDT and CDR2 YNNKEL (reference sequence). Trimming removed 5 bases from V and 3 bases from J, with 19 bases in between. The CDR3 here is CASSELAGQGYTGELFF. CDR3 DNA: TGTGCCAGCAGCGAACTAGCGGGACAGGGGTACACCGGGGAGCTGTTTTTT.

The genes are TRBV6-5 and TRBJ2-1, with unresolved D. Germline CDR1 MNHEY, CDR2 SVGAGI. V lost 6 bases and J 6 bases, leaving 6 bases between the germline ends. CDR3 size: 11 residues. CDR3 coding DNA: TGTGCCAGCAGACTACTCAATGAGCAGTTCTTC. Encoded protein: CASRLLNEQFF.

The CDR3 coding sequence is TGTGCCACCGCCCGGGGAGGGTACTCCTACAATGAGCAGTTCTTC. Its protein is CATARGGYSYNEQFF. V and J are TRBV7-6 and TRBJ2-1; 7 bases agree with TRBD2. The CDR3 is 15 amino acids. Germline V gene sequence: CDR1 SGHVS, CDR2 FNYEAQ. Trimming at V came to 10 bases and at J to 0 bases, leaving 9 bases not matched to a gene.

V is TRBV6-2 or TRBV6-3 and J is TRBJ2-3; no clear D. CDR1 MNHEY and CDR2 SVGEGT come from the germline V gene. The CDR3 contains 11 residues. The V end lost 6 bases, the J end lost 4 bases, and 5 bases lay between the germline ends. CDR3 amino acids: CASSQSDTQYF. CDR3 nucleotide sequence: TGTGCCAGCAGCCAGTCAGATACGCAGTATTTT.

The rearrangement links TRBV3-1 (or the pseudogene TRBV3-2) to TRBJ2-2, with no clear D. CDR3 length: 12 residues. Germline V gene lookup returns CDR1 LGHDT and CDR2 YNNKEL (reference sequence). Deletions cut 6 bases from V and 1 base from J, with 3 bases between. CDR3 DNA sequence: TGTGCCAGCAGTCAGAACACCGGGGAGCTGTTTTTT. Amino acids: CASSQNTGELFF.

This chain links TRBV3-1 (or the pseudogene TRBV3-2) with TRBJ1-1; 9 bases match TRBD1. The CDR3 totals 15 residues. Looked up from germline, CDR1 is LGHDT and CDR2 is YNNKEL (reference sequence). Trimming took 6 bases from V and 0 from J; bases not matched to a gene: 5. The CDR3 reads CASRRTGVMNTEAFF. Written as DNA, the CDR3 is TGTGCCAGCAGGCGGACAGGGGTAATGAACACTGAAGCTTTCTTT.

This chain joins TRBV6-2 or TRBV6-3 and TRBJ2-7; 8 positions match TRBD2. Germline CDR1 reads MNHEY; CDR2 reads SVGEGT. J was trimmed by 6 bases and V by 4 bases; bases with no gene match: 11. This CDR3 has 15 residues. The CDR3 here is CASSFIAGRAGEQYF. Here the CDR3 DNA reads TGTGCCAGCAGTTTCATAGCGGGGAGAGCAGGCGAGCAGTACTTC.

This chain connects TRBV6-5 to TRBJ1-1; tentatively, D is TRBD1 (5 bases). The CDR3 has 15 amino acids. Germline CDR1 MNHEY, CDR2 SVGAGI. Trimming removed 8 bases at V and 0 bases at J, with 16 bases between. CDR3 loop: CASLKGGGMNTEAFF. The CDR3 nucleotides read TGTGCCAGCCTAAAAGGTGGGGGGATGAACACTGAAGCTTTCTTT.